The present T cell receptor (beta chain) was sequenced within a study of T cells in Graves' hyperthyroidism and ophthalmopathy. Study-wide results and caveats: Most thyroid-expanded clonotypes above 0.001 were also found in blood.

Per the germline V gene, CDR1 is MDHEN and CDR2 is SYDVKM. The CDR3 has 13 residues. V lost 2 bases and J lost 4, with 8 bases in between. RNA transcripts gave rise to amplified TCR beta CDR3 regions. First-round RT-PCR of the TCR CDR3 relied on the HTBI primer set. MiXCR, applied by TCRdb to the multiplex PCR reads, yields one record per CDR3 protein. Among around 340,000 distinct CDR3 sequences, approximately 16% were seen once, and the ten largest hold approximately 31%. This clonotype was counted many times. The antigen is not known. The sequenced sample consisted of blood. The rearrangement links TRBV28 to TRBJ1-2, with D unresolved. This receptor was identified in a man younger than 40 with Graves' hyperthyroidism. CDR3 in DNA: TGTGCCAGCAGTTTAGCGATGGGCTATGGCTACACCTTC. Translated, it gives CASSLAMGYGYTF.